A selection of T cell receptor beta chains follows, all from one sample in a study of shared clonotypes between healthy human individuals. Measured with immunoSEQ multiplex PCR; TCRdb has only the in-frame clones, and not every one. The sample carries millions of clones, around nine tenths recorded once. The sample taken for sequencing was naive CD4+ T cells sorted from blood. The source of these receptors is a man aged 18 to 35 in good health. Both conserved end residues are trimmed from each CDR3. The order of the fields is J gene, V gene, CDR3 protein.

>TRBJ2-1|TRBV9
ASSVNFNEQF
>TRBJ1-5|TRBV4-1
ASSQEGGLGNQPQH
>TRBJ2-2|TRBV7-6
ASSFLGQGYTGELF
>TRBJ2-1|TRBV18
ASSSMDDWEQF
>TRBJ2-2|TRBV12-5
ASGLVRGGELF
>TRBJ2-6|TRBV11-3
ASSLTGDPGANVLT
>TRBJ2-3|TRBV5-1
ASRTGTGSTDTQY
>TRBJ2-3|TRBV9
ASSVRGLAGPSSTDTQY
>TRBJ1-4|TRBV6-6
ASSRTGGKEKLF
>TRBJ2-4|TRBV4-3
ASSQDRMPGSSDVAKNIQY
>TRBJ1-1|TRBV18
ASSPPGQGETEAF
>TRBJ1-6|TRBV21-1
ASRVPSRPYNSPLH
>TRBJ1-2|TRBV5-6
ASSPYPGQGGYGYT
>TRBJ2-1|TRBV2
ASTPSVNEQF
>TRBJ2-1|TRBV7-2
ASSLGGGTGGEQF
>TRBJ2-2|TRBV9
ASSVALDRVSNTGELF
>TRBJ2-7|TRBV7-9
ASSLYGSGGAHEQY
>TRBJ2-7|TRBV10-3
AIRGSGGVTYEQY
>TRBJ1-2|TRBV2
ASSDRVLGYT
>TRBJ2-7|TRBV12-5
ASGLVGFVGGSYEQY
>TRBJ2-1|TRBV5-1
ASSQTSGRAGAYNEQF
>TRBJ2-3|TRBV10-1
ASSESGSGSTDTQY
>TRBJ2-3|TRBV6-1
ASSEAEGLAGDTQY
>TRBJ2-3|TRBV7-2
ASTGQGAARDTQY
>TRBJ2-7|TRBV18
ASSPPGTVYEQY
>TRBJ2-5|TRBV5-1
ASSLDAGGRGETQY
>TRBJ2-5|TRBV5-1
ASSLDGQGQETQY
>TRBJ1-2|TRBV6-1
ASSQGYGYT
>TRBJ2-1|TRBV6-6
ASSQRENTEQF
>TRBJ2-7|TRBV6-5
ASSYLDGAYEQY
>TRBJ2-2|TRBV7-9
GSGSSTGELF
>TRBJ2-3|TRBV6-5
ASSLGDTQY
>TRBJ2-3|TRBV19
ARMEGSDTQY
>TRBJ1-4|TRBV10-2
ASNDRPNEKLF
>TRBJ1-2|TRBV10-3
AIRGTGITYGYT
>TRBJ2-3|TRBV5-1
ASSFPTQGTDTQY
>TRBJ1-2|TRBV27
ASSAGGPGYT
>TRBJ2-5|TRBV4-3
ASSPGTASQETQY
>TRBJ1-4|TRBV7-9
ASSVTGIATNEKLF
>TRBJ2-1|TRBV10-1
ASSEKGGRDEQF
>TRBJ2-7|TRBV7-2
ASSFLAGPVGGQY
>TRBJ1-2|TRBV4-2
ASSQDRQGRVPYGYT
>TRBJ1-6|TRBV19
ASSITRATPLH
>TRBJ2-3|TRBV14
ASSTRTSDGTDTQY
>TRBJ2-2|TRBV27
ASTRGQTNTGELF
>TRBJ2-7|TRBV7-2
ASSLDISGSPYEQY
>TRBJ1-3|TRBV5-1
ASSLDSASSGNTIY
>TRBJ1-4|TRBV30
AWSVGRTAGFFWGKLF
>TRBJ2-2|TRBV4-2
ASSQEQGSNTGELF
>TRBJ1-5|TRBV5-5
ASSLAGTPQQPQH
>TRBJ2-7|TRBV7-2
ASSTGQGYYEQY
>TRBJ1-2|TRBV28
ASSLALLIKSYGYT
>TRBJ2-5|TRBV6-5
ASRGLNMGKETQY